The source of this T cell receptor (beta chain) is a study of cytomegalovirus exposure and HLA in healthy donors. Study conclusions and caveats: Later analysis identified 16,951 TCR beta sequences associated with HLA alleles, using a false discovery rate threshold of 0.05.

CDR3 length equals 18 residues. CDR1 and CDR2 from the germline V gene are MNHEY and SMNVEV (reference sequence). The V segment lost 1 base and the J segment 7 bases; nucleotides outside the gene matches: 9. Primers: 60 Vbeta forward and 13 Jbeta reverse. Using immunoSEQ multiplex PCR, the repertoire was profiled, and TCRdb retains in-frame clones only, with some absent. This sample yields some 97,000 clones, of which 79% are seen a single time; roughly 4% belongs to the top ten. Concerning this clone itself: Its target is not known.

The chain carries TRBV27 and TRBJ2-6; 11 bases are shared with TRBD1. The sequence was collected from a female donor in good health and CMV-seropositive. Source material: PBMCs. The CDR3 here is CASSLFGQGALEANVLTF. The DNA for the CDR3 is TGTGCCAGCAGTTTATTCGGACAGGGGGCTCTAGAAGCCAACGTCCTGACTTTC.